This entry features one TCR beta chain sequence. The identical CDR3 is also encoded by other nucleotide sequences in the sample. These data originate in a study of shared clonotypes between healthy human individuals. The V and J ends lost 3 bases and 2 bases respectively, with 5 bases between them. This CDR3 has 11 residues. Germline assignment: CDR1 DFQATT and CDR2 SNEGSKA (reference sequence). Clones were sequenced by immunoSEQ multiplex PCR, and TCRdb holds only the in-frame ones, with some missing. The sample records about 560,000 clones, roughly 72% being singletons. The sample was PBMCs. This receptor was obtained from a woman aged 40 to 49 in good health. Some clones in this sample may be carry-over from other donors' samples. The rearrangement joins TRBV20-1 to TRBJ2-7; possible D gene TRBD2, 5 bases. The CDR3 here is CSASGAYEQYF. The DNA of the CDR3 is TGCAGTGCTAGCGGGGCCTACGAGCAGTACTTC.